The rows below give T cell receptor beta chains drawn from one sample of a study of blood T cells in healthy people across ages. MiXCR, applied by TCRdb to the 5' RACE reads, yields one record per CDR3 protein. The table lists roughly 1.5 million distinct CDR3 sequences, 40% to 45% of them singletons, with about 3.8% in the top ten. Sequenced input: blood. These receptors were collected from a woman aged 18-30 years in good health. Each CDR3 is given with its conserved first and last residue. Each record gives: D gene, clone size, V gene, J gene, CDR3 protein, CDR3 DNA. D genes are given only for firm matches. Clone size is given for some rows only: seen once, a few or many times, or a class if the clone is expanded.

>-|once|TRBV5-5|TRBJ2-3
CASSPQAAKDTQYF
TGTGCCAGCAGCCCCCAGGCAGCGAAAGATACGCAGTATTTT
>-|many|TRBV6-5|TRBJ1-5
CASSYGGNSNQPQHF
TGCGCCAGCAGTTACGGCGGGAATAGCAATCAGCCCCAGCATTTT
>TRBD2|-|TRBV24-1|TRBJ2-1
CATRASGNHEQFF
TGTGCCACCAGGGCTAGCGGAAACCATGAGCAGTTCTTC
>TRBD1|-|TRBV4-3|TRBJ1-2
CASSPTGTGGSYGYTF
TGCGCCAGCAGCCCGACCGGGACAGGGGGCAGCTATGGCTACACCTTC
>-|many|TRBV12-3/TRBV12-4|TRBJ2-3
CASSLALGTQYF
TGTGCCAGCAGTTTAGCCCTAGGTACGCAGTATTTT
>TRBD1|few|TRBV4-1|TRBJ1-6
CASSQEVPQGFVSPLHF
TGCGCCAGCAGCCAAGAAGTCCCACAGGGGTTTGTTTCACCCCTCCACTTT
>-|-|TRBV27|TRBJ2-1
CASSLSGGPALPEQFF
TGTGCCAGCAGTTTATCAGGGGGGCCCGCTCTCCCTGAGCAGTTCTTC
>-|-|TRBV4-3|TRBJ1-2
CASSQARPYGYTF
TGCGCCAGCAGCCAAGCCCGTCCCTATGGCTACACCTTC
>TRBD2|-|TRBV24-1|TRBJ2-1
CATSDFREGLNEQFF
TGTGCCACCAGTGATTTTAGGGAGGGCCTTAATGAGCAGTTCTTC
>TRBD2|-|TRBV9|TRBJ2-1
CASNPTASGSYEQFF
TGTGCCAGCAACCCTACGGCTAGCGGGAGCTATGAGCAGTTCTTC
>-|-|TRBV30|TRBJ1-1
CAWSPLIGGNTEAFF
TGTGCCTGGAGCCCCCTGATCGGGGGGAACACTGAAGCTTTCTTT
>-|once|TRBV20-1|TRBJ1-1
CSARVSRAAGNTEAFF
TGCAGTGCTAGAGTGAGCAGGGCGGCGGGAAACACTGAAGCTTTCTTT
>-|-|TRBV29-1|TRBJ2-4
CSVRGLAKNIQYF
TGCAGCGTCAGGGGACTAGCCAAAAACATTCAGTACTTC
>TRBD1|-|TRBV27|TRBJ2-1
CASSLSHRGNEQFF
TGTGCCAGCAGTTTATCGCACAGGGGCAATGAGCAGTTCTTC
>TRBD1|-|TRBV27|TRBJ2-7
CASSVLTPGGLSYEQYF
TGTGCCAGCAGTGTCCTGACCCCAGGGGGCTTATCCTACGAGCAGTACTTC
>-|-|TRBV20-1|TRBJ2-3
CSASVSGHPVRTDTQYF
TGCAGTGCTAGTGTGTCAGGGCACCCCGTACGTACAGATACGCAGTATTTT
>-|-|TRBV15|TRBJ2-7
CASSKVHSYEQYF
TGTGCCTCAAGCAAAGTGCACTCCTACGAGCAGTACTTC
>TRBD2|-|TRBV5-1|TRBJ2-5
CASSLDGTSSETQYF
TGCGCCAGCAGCCTGGATGGGACTAGTTCAGAGACCCAGTACTTC
>-|many|TRBV12-3/TRBV12-4|TRBJ2-3
CASSFPGVDTQYF
TGTGCCAGCAGTTTCCCCGGGGTGGATACGCAGTATTTT
>TRBD2|-|TRBV20-1|TRBJ2-7
CSATPSGRASLYEQYF
TGCAGTGCCACACCTTCCGGGAGGGCGTCTTTGTACGAGCAGTACTTC
>-|-|TRBV7-9|TRBJ2-7
CASSLARRGLGSTNNKQYF
TGTGCCAGCAGCTTAGCTAGGAGGGGGTTGGGTTCTACGAACAATAAGCAGTACTTC
>-|-|TRBV9|TRBJ2-2
CASSVASLNTGELFF
TGTGCCAGCAGCGTAGCCAGCCTGAACACCGGGGAGCTGTTTTTT
>TRBD2|few|TRBV9|TRBJ2-1
CASSEGLAVEFEQFF
TGTGCCAGCAGCGAGGGACTAGCGGTAGAATTTGAGCAGTTCTTC
>-|once|TRBV7-8|TRBJ1-2
CASSNTEEGYTF
TGTGCCAGCAGCAATACGGAGGAAGGCTACACCTTC